What follows is one TCR beta chain and its context. Its antigen is undetermined. The sample belongs to a study of T cell responses to AZD1222 COVID-19 vaccine. Produced via immunoSEQ multiplex PCR; TCRdb's table is partial and in-frame only. Altogether roughly 140,000 clones are present, around 91% being singletons, with the ten largest covering around 5.4%. Study-wide results and caveats: Donors skewed white British and female; clonal diversity was possibly underestimated.

This TCR derives from an adult in good health. The material was peripheral blood, obtained on day 0 of AZD1222 vaccination.

The CDR3: CASSAGGTGELFF. The CDR3 DNA reads as TGCGCCAGCAGTGCAGGGGGCACCGGGGAGCTGTTTTTT. The rearrangement links TRBV10-1 to TRBJ2-2, with 7 bases fitting TRBD1. Germline assignment: CDR1 WNHNN and CDR2 SYGVQD (reference sequence). With 4 bases clipped from V and 4 bases from J, the junction kept 0 bases outside the gene matches. The CDR3 is 13 amino acids.